This entry describes one TCR beta chain. Original handling: Amplification from reference gene primers served as the basis for estimated nucleated cell counts. TCRdb keeps only in-frame clones here, not all; method: immunoSEQ multiplex PCR. The V and J calls and clone size come from that table; D and trimming were worked out from the DNA. This sample has roughly 310,000 clones, with over 75% found just once. This specimen belongs to a study of blood T cell repertoires in COVID-19. Study in general: From the United States, Italy and Spain came samples of acute and convalescent COVID-19. The cDNA or gDNA used as material had been derived from T cells, B-cell-depleted T cells, or PBMCs.

Germline CDR1 and CDR2: SGHVS and FQNEAQ. The CDR3 is made up of 15 amino acids. Losses at the gene ends were 2 bases for V and 2 bases for J; bases not matched to a gene: 2. This clonotype was obtained from a woman aged 45-59 years with active or convalescent COVID-19. What was sequenced was peripheral blood. The gene calls are TRBV7-8 and TRBJ1-4, with 7 bases that match TRBD1. CDR3 amino acids: CASSLRGQTNEKLFF. In DNA form, the CDR3 reads TGTGCCAGCAGCTTACGGGGACAGACTAATGAAAAACTGTTTTTT.